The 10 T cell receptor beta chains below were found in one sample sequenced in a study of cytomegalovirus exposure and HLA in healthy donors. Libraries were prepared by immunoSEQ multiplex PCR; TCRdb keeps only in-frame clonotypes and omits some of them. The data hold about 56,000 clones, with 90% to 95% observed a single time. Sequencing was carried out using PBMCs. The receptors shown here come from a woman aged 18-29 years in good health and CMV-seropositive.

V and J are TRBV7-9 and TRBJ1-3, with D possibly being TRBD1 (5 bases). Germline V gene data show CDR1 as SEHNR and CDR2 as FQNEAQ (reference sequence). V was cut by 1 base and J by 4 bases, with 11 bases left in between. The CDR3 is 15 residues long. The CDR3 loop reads CASSLGGGTGNTIYF. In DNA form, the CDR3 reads TGTGCCAGCAGCTTAGGAGGAGGGACCGGAAACACCATATATTTT.

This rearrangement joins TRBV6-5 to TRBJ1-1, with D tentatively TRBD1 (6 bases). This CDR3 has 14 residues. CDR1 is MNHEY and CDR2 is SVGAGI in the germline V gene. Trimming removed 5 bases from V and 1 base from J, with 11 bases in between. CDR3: CASSAGQPNTEAFF. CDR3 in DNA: TGTGCCAGCAGTGCAGGACAGCCGAACACTGAAGCTTTCTTT.

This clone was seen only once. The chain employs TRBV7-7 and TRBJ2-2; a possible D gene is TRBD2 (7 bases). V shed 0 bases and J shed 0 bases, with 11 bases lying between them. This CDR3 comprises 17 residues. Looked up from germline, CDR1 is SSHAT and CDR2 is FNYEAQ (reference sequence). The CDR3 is CASSLAGGGTNTGELFF. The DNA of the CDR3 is TGTGCCAGCAGCTTAGCAGGGGGAGGGACGAACACCGGGGAGCTGTTTTTT. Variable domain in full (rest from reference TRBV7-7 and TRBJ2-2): GAGVSQSPRYKVTKRGQDVTLRCDPISSHATLYWYQQALGQGPEFLTYFNYEAQPDKSGLPSDRFSAERPEGSISTLTIQRTEQRDSAMYRCASSLAGGGTNTGELFFGEGSRLTVL.

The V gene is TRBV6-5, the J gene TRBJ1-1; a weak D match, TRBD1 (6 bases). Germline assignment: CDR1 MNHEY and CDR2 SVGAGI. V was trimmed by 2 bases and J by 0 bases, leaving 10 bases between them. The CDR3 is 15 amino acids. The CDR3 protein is CASSYGAGVNTEAFF. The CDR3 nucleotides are TGTGCCAGCAGTTACGGGGCAGGGGTGAACACTGAAGCTTTCTTT.

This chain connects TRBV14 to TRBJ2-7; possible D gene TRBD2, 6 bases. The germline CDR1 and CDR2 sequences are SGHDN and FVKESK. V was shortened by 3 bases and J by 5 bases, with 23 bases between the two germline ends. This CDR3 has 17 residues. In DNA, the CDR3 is TGTGCCAGCAGCCAGGGACTTTTGAGGGAGGAGACGGACGAGCAGTACTTC. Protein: CASSQGLLREETDEQYF.

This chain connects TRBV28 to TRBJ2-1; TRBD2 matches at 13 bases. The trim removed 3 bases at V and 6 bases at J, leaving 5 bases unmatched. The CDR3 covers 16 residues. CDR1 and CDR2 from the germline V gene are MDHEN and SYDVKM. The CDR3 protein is CASSLLGLAGPNEQFF. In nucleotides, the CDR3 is TGTGCCAGCAGTTTGTTGGGACTAGCGGGGCCCAATGAGCAGTTCTTC.

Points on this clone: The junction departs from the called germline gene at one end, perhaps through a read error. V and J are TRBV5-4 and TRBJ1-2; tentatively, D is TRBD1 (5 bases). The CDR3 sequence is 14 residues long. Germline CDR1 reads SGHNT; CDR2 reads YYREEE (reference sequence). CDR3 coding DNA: TGTGCCAGCACCTTGATCGACAGCCGCTATGGCTACACCTTC. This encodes CASTLIDSRYGYTF.

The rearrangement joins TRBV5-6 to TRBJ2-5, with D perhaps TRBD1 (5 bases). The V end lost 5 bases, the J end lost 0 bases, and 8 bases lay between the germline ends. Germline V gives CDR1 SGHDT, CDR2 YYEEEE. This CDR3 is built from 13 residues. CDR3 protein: CASSDSYQETQYF. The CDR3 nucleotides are TGTGCCAGCAGTGACAGCTACCAAGAGACCCAGTACTTC.

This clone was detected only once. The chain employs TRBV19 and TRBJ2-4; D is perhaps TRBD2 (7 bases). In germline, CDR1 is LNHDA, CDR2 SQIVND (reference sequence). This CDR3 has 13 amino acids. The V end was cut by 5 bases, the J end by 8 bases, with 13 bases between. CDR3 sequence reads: CASSGPGGYIQYF. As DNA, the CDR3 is TGTGCCAGTAGTGGCCCGGGGGGCTACATTCAGTACTTC.

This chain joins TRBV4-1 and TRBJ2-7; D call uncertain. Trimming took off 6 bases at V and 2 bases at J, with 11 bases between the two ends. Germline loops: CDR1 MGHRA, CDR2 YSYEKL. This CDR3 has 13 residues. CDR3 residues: CASSRSDTYEQYF. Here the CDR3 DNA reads TGCGCCAGCAGTAGGTCAGACACCTACGAGCAGTACTTC.